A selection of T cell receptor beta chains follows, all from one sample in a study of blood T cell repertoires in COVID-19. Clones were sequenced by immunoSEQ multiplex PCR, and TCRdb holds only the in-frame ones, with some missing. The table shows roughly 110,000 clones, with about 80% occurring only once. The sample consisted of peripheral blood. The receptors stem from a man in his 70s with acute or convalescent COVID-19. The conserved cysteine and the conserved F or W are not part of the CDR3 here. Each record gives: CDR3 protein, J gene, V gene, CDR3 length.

ASSYLKGTLGELF | TRBJ2-2 | TRBV6-2/TRBV6-3 | 13
ASGPGTGVNTEAF | TRBJ1-1 | TRBV12-5 | 13
ASSQNGGSYEQY | TRBJ2-7 | TRBV3-1/TRBV3-2 | 12
ASSLATGVEQY | TRBJ2-7 | TRBV5-1 | 11
ATSEGPSLDTQY | TRBJ2-3 | TRBV24-1 | 12
ASSLDTGRWETQY | TRBJ2-5 | TRBV7-2 | 13
SVGRQGAYEQY | TRBJ2-7 | TRBV29-1 | 11
ASSLGGTGELF | TRBJ2-2 | TRBV5-5 | 11
ASCRDAPSKNIQY | TRBJ2-4 | TRBV6-5 | 13
ASSQQVREKLF | TRBJ1-4 | TRBV3-1/TRBV3-2 | 11
ASSPGQGWGQPQH | TRBJ1-5 | TRBV3-1/TRBV3-2 | 13
ASSLRLLLYNEQF | TRBJ2-1 | TRBV18 | 13
SAPGQGAGTEAF | TRBJ1-1 | TRBV29-1 | 12
ASSPGTSGGAGNEQF | TRBJ2-1 | TRBV5-1 | 15
ASSLGGGANTGELF | TRBJ2-2 | TRBV5-5 | 14
ASSPEAAPNSPLH | TRBJ1-6 | TRBV18 | 13
ASSPTGTYNSPLH | TRBJ1-6 | TRBV18 | 13
ASSPSPGSGGAYYNEQF | TRBJ2-1 | TRBV9 | 17
ASSLAGVNEQF | TRBJ2-1 | TRBV5-4 | 11
ASSQGQTYGYT | TRBJ1-2 | TRBV14 | 11
ASSEVGLYGYT | TRBJ1-2 | TRBV6-2/TRBV6-3 | 11
ASRAPWATVNTEAF | TRBJ1-1 | TRBV11-1 | 14
ASSSGTAKAF | TRBJ1-1 | TRBV5-6 | 10
ASSPNGLGEKLF | TRBJ1-4 | TRBV3-1/TRBV3-2 | 12
ASRSQGPGNTIY | TRBJ1-3 | TRBV19 | 12
ASSLLFLGEGEKLF | TRBJ1-4 | TRBV2 | 14
ASSPRGQDGGKFVNGEAF | TRBJ1-1 | TRBV9 | 18
ASSLKPGQGGEKLF | TRBJ1-4 | TRBV5-6 | 14
ASSYRGLSDNEQF | TRBJ2-1 | TRBV6-5 | 13